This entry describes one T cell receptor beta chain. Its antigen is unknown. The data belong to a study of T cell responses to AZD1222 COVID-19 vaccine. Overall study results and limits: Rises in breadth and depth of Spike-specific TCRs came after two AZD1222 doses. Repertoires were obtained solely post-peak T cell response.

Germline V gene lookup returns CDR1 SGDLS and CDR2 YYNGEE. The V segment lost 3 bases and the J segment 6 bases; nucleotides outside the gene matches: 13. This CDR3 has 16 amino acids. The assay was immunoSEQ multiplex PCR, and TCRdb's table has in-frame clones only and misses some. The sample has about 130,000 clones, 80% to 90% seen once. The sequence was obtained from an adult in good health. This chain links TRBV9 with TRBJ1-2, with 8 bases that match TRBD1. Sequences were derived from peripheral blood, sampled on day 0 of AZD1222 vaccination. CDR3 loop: CASSGGQGGTHHGYTF. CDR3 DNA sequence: TGTGCCAGCAGCGGAGGACAGGGCGGGACGCACCATGGCTACACCTTC.